This T cell receptor beta chain was captured in a study of shared clonotypes between healthy human individuals. Study-level information: Serving as donors were two women and a few men, whose ages spanned 18 to 49.

In the case of this clone: The antigen is unknown.

Study-wide results and limits: Naive subsets generally had larger estimated richness than memory subsets. Some clonotypes were shared by all four sorted-subset donors, while others were not shared. The non-shared ones had lower generation probabilities than the shared ones.

The split of CD4+ cells yielded CD45RA+ naive and CD45RA-negative memory subsets. TCRdb's copy holds only in-frame clones and misses some; the assay was immunoSEQ multiplex PCR. The data hold 2 million to 2.5 million clones, with roughly 92% observed a single time. The receptor was isolated from a man between 18 and 35 years old in good health. Some clones in this sample may be carry-over from other donors' samples. Material: naive CD4+ T cells from PBMCs. Noted subset: CD45RA+ positively selected.

The CDR3 region is CASSIAWRGQGRSYEQYF. For the CDR3, the DNA is TGTGCCAGTAGTATCGCTTGGCGGGGACAGGGTCGTTCCTACGAGCAGTACTTC. J is TRBJ2-7 and V is TRBV19; 9 bases align to TRBD1. This CDR3 comprises 18 residues. V lost 3 bases and J lost 1; bases outside the gene matches: 13. Germline CDR1 LNHDA, CDR2 SQIVND (reference sequence).